This is a list of T cell receptor beta chains from one sample in a study of blood T cell repertoires in COVID-19. Sequencing was performed with immunoSEQ multiplex PCR; in TCRdb, only in-frame clones are kept and a portion is missing. The table records around 180,000 clones, approximately 85% of them present only once. The material sequenced was peripheral blood. Receptors originate from a man aged 60-69 years with acute or convalescent COVID-19. Both conserved end residues are part of each CDR3. Each record gives: CDR3 DNA, CDR3 protein, clone size, J gene, V gene, D gene. A D gene is named only where the DNA matches it firmly. Where a row states a size, it is once, few, many or the class of an expanded clone; other rows omit it.

TGTGCCAGCATCATTTGGGGTGGGACAGGGCTTTCTTATAGCAATCAGCCCCAGCATTTT,CASIIWGGTGLSYSNQPQHF,.,TRBJ1-5,TRBV28,TRBD1
TGTGCCAGCACCGCCGGGGGGGGGAATGAGCAGTTCTTC,CASTAGGGNEQFF,.,TRBJ2-1,TRBV7-2,TRBD2
TGTGCCAGTAGTATAGTAGCCGCAGGGGTGGGAACCGGGGAGCTGTTTTTT,CASSIVAAGVGTGELFF,.,TRBJ2-2,TRBV19,.
TGTGCCAGCAGCTTGGGCGGGATCTCCTACGAGCAGTACTTC,CASSLGGISYEQYF,.,TRBJ2-7,TRBV7-9,.
TGTGCCAGCAGTGGGGATAACAGGAGGAACACTGAAGCTTTCTTT,CASSGDNRRNTEAFF,once,TRBJ1-1,TRBV25-1,.
TGCAGCGTTTACAGGGGCTACACTGAAGCTTTCTTT,CSVYRGYTEAFF,.,TRBJ1-1,TRBV29-1,TRBD1
TGCAGTGCTAGTGCACCGGGACTAGCGGGCCCAGATACGCAGTATTTT,CSASAPGLAGPDTQYF,few,TRBJ2-3,TRBV20-1,TRBD2
TGTGCCAGCAGGGGTAGGAGGTATGAAAAACTGTTTTTT,CASRGRRYEKLFF,.,TRBJ1-4,TRBV28,.
TGTGCCAGCAGGGACGGGACTAGCTGGGGTCATGAGCAGTTCTTC,CASRDGTSWGHEQFF,.,TRBJ2-1,TRBV2,TRBD2
TGTGCCAGCAGTCCCACCGGACTAGCGGGAGGGCGAAATGAGCAGTTCTTC,CASSPTGLAGGRNEQFF,.,TRBJ2-1,TRBV6-6,TRBD2
TGCGCCAGCAGCCAACCTCACATTGGGCTAGCGGGAGGAAACACCGGGGAGCTGTTTTTT,CASSQPHIGLAGGNTGELFF,few,TRBJ2-2,TRBV4-1,TRBD2
TGTGCCAGCAGCTCCCTCCGGAGCGGGAAGGGGAAGGTCGGGGAGCTGTTTTTT,CASSSLRSGKGKVGELFF,.,TRBJ2-2,TRBV7-2,TRBD2
TGTGCCAGCAGTGCTCAGGATATACATGGCTACACCTTC,CASSAQDIHGYTF,once,TRBJ1-2,TRBV12-3/TRBV12-4,.
TGTGCCAGCAGTTATCGGCCTAGCGGGAGATTTAGGGAGCTGTTTTTT,CASSYRPSGRFRELFF,once,TRBJ2-2,TRBV6-2/TRBV6-3,TRBD2
TGTGCCAGCTCACCTCAGAGTGGCACAGGGGGCTCGGAAAAACTGTTTTTT,CASSPQSGTGGSEKLFF,.,TRBJ1-4,TRBV18,TRBD1
TGTGCCAGCAGCCCCGGACAGGGGAAGACCCAGTACTTC,CASSPGQGKTQYF,.,TRBJ2-5,TRBV7-3,TRBD1
TGCGCCAGCAGCTTGTCGGGACTAGCGGGAGGGGCCTTGGAGACCCAGTACTTC,CASSLSGLAGGALETQYF,.,TRBJ2-5,TRBV5-1,TRBD2
TGTGCCAGCAGCCAAGAGGGGCTCGAACTATACTTC,CASSQEGLELYF,.,TRBJ2-7,TRBV4-2,.
TGCAGCGTTCGGACTAGCGGGAACAATGAGCAGTTCTTC,CSVRTSGNNEQFF,.,TRBJ2-1,TRBV29-1,TRBD2
TGCAGCGGGGGGCCGGGACAGGGAGACCCCTACGAGCAGTACTTC,CSGGPGQGDPYEQYF,.,TRBJ2-7,TRBV29-1,TRBD1
TGTGCCAGCCGTAGAGGCCCCCCAGCAGATACGCAGTATTTT,CASRRGPPADTQYF,.,TRBJ2-3,TRBV6-5,.
TGTGCCAGCAGCCTCCTCCGTGGCAGGGACTCTGGGGCCAACGTCCTGACTTTC,CASSLLRGRDSGANVLTF,.,TRBJ2-6,TRBV3-1/TRBV3-2,.